These T cell receptor beta chains were read from a single sample in a study of vaccination and CD4 T cells after COVID-19. The antigens of these receptors remain unknown. MiXCR, run by TCRdb on the PCR reads, gives a single entry per CDR3 protein. The table includes some 12,000 distinct CDR3 sequences, 22% detected once. Material: CD4+ T cells from blood, cultured in vitro, obtained after SARS-CoV-2 vaccination. The receptors come from a human donor who had recovered from COVID-19. CDR3s include the opening cysteine and the closing phenylalanine or tryptophan. The D gene is left open where the match is weak. Where a row states a size, it is once, few, many or the class of an expanded clone; other rows omit it.

D	size	V	J	DNA	CDR3
NA	medium-sized	TRBV7-9	TRBJ1-2	TGTGCCAGCAGCCCGGACCTTAACTATGGCTACACCTTC	CASSPDLNYGYTF
NA	NA	TRBV5-6	TRBJ2-7	TGTGCCAGCAGCTTGGTCGGGGACGAGCAGTACTTC	CASSLVGDEQYF
NA	few	TRBV6-2/TRBV6-3	TRBJ1-5	TGTGCCAGCAGTTATGAAGGGACGGCCTATAGCAATCAGCCCCAGCATTTT	CASSYEGTAYSNQPQHF
NA	medium-sized	TRBV7-6	TRBJ1-5	TGTGCCAGCAGCTTAGAGTCCCCCTCGGGAAGCAATCAGCCCCAGCATTTT	CASSLESPSGSNQPQHF
NA	NA	TRBV4-3	TRBJ2-2	TGCGCCAGCAGCCAAGGTCAGCCTCAGGGGACCGGGGAGCTGTTTTTT	CASSQGQPQGTGELFF
NA	few	TRBV6-5	TRBJ2-5	TGTGCCAGCAGTTACGCAGGGGCCTTACAAGAGACCCAGTACTTC	CASSYAGALQETQYF
NA	NA	TRBV21-1	TRBJ2-7	TGTGCCAGTCTCCCGGCCCCATGGGTGCAGTACTTC	CASLPAPWVQYF
NA	medium-sized	TRBV29-1	TRBJ2-1	TGCAGCGTTTATGGGTTAGAGCAGTTCTTC	CSVYGLEQFF
TRBD1	NA	TRBV6-1	TRBJ1-2	TGTGCCAGCAGAAAAGACAGGGACTATGGCTACACCTTC	CASRKDRDYGYTF
NA	medium-sized	TRBV20-1	TRBJ2-5	TGCAGTGCTCCACCTTTGGAAGGGATAGGGGAGACCCAGTACTTC	CSAPPLEGIGETQYF
NA	NA	TRBV7-2	TRBJ1-5	TGTGCCAGCAGCTTAGCCCAGGGCTCCAATCAGCCCCAGCATTTT	CASSLAQGSNQPQHF
NA	NA	TRBV4-3	TRBJ1-2	TGCGCCAGCAGCCAAGTTGTAGGGGGACACTATGGCTACACCTTC	CASSQVVGGHYGYTF
TRBD2	few	TRBV4-3	TRBJ2-1	TGCGCCAGCACCCCAGTAGCGGGATCGCAGCAGTTCTTC	CASTPVAGSQQFF
NA	medium-sized	TRBV7-2	TRBJ1-6	TGTGCCAGCAGCTCACAAATGAACTCACCCCTCCACTTT	CASSSQMNSPLHF
NA	few	TRBV28	TRBJ1-1	TGTGCCAGCAGTTTCTTGAATTTAGGGACGGAGACTGAAGCTTTCTTT	CASSFLNLGTETEAFF
TRBD1	NA	TRBV30	TRBJ2-7	TGTGCCTGGAGAGGACAGGGGGCGCCGCACGAGCAGTACTTC	CAWRGQGAPHEQYF
NA	few	TRBV20-1	TRBJ2-7	TGCAGTGCTAGGGCCGGAGAATACCTACGGGAGCAGTACTTC	CSARAGEYLREQYF
NA	medium-sized	TRBV20-1	TRBJ2-5	TGCAGTGCTAGAGATTTCGGATTCAAAGAGACCCAGTACTTC	CSARDFGFKETQYF
NA	NA	TRBV28	TRBJ2-7	TGTGCCAGCAGTTCTCCTGGAGTAGTTGCGAAGTCAAACTACGAGCAGTACTTC	CASSSPGVVAKSNYEQYF
NA	medium-sized	TRBV20-1	TRBJ1-2	TGCAGTGCTAGAGTCCTGCTTAGGCAGGTCTTCTATGGCTACACCTTC	CSARVLLRQVFYGYTF
TRBD2	NA	TRBV5-6	TRBJ2-7	TGTGCCAGCAGCTCACCGGCTAGCGGGAGGTACGAGCAGTACTTC	CASSSPASGRYEQYF
NA	NA	TRBV5-1	TRBJ1-6	TGCGCCAGCAGCTCCCGACGAGGACCTTCACCCCTCCACTTT	CASSSRRGPSPLHF
NA	NA	TRBV4-3	TRBJ2-5	TGCGCCAGCAGCCAACCCCGGGGGTGGCGCCAAGAGACCCAGTACTTC	CASSQPRGWRQETQYF
TRBD2	NA	TRBV11-2	TRBJ2-1	TGTGCCAGCAGCTTAGGGGGGGGCTCCTACAATGAGCAGTTCTTC	CASSLGGGSYNEQFF
NA	NA	TRBV20-1	TRBJ2-1	TGCAGTGCCCCTAGACAGGTATACAATGAGCAGTTCTTC	CSAPRQVYNEQFF
TRBD2	NA	TRBV6-1	TRBJ2-7	TGTGCCAGCAGGCCGGGACTAGCGGACGAGCCGTACTTC	CASRPGLADEPYF
TRBD1	NA	TRBV2	TRBJ2-7	TGTGCCAGCAGCGCAGACAGGGGCGTTACCTACGAGCAGTACTTC	CASSADRGVTYEQYF
NA	NA	TRBV15	TRBJ2-6	TGTGCCACCAGCAGAGATCGATTAGGCTTCTACTCTGGGGCCAACGTCCTGACTTTC	CATSRDRLGFYSGANVLTF
NA	NA	TRBV21-1	TRBJ2-7	TGTGCCAGCAGCGGTCAGGGAGCGGCCTACGAGCAGTACTTC	CASSGQGAAYEQYF
NA	NA	TRBV12-3/TRBV12-4	TRBJ1-5	TGTGCCAGCAGCGTTAGGGGGGGCAATCAGCCCCAGCATTTT	CASSVRGGNQPQHF
NA	NA	TRBV5-4	TRBJ2-5	TGTGCCAGCAGCTCGGCACGGGATCTCCAAGAGACCCAGTACTTC	CASSSARDLQETQYF
NA	few	TRBV29-1	TRBJ2-5	TGCAGCGTGAAAAGGGGACGAGAGACCCAGTACTTC	CSVKRGRETQYF
NA	few	TRBV7-8	TRBJ1-5	TGTGCCAGCAGCTTAGCGCGGGGTGGCCAGCCCCAGCATTTT	CASSLARGGQPQHF
NA	few	TRBV6-2/TRBV6-3	TRBJ2-7	TGTGCCAGCAGTTACTCGATGTCTACGGGGGTATCCTACGAGCAGTACTTC	CASSYSMSTGVSYEQYF
NA	NA	TRBV6-4	TRBJ2-1	TGTGCCAGCAGTGACTCTGGGCACAATGAGCAGTTCTTC	CASSDSGHNEQFF
NA	NA	TRBV20-1	TRBJ2-3	TGCAGTGCTAGCTTGGCGGGGTCCACAGATACGCAGTATTTT	CSASLAGSTDTQYF
NA	NA	TRBV6-1	TRBJ1-2	TGTGCCGCGAGGGGCACCGGGATCAATGGGTATGGCTACACCTTC	CAARGTGINGYGYTF
NA	NA	TRBV28	TRBJ1-6	TGTGCCAGCAGTTTCGGAGGGAGGAATTCACCCCTCCACTTT	CASSFGGRNSPLHF
NA	NA	TRBV11-2	TRBJ1-1	TGTGCCAGCAGCTTGCGGACGGACACTGAAGCTTTCTTT	CASSLRTDTEAFF
TRBD1	few	TRBV28	TRBJ1-2	TGTGCCAGCAGTTCCCCCGCCGGGACAGGGGGTGACTATGGCTACACCTTC	CASSSPAGTGGDYGYTF
NA	few	TRBV7-2	TRBJ2-3	TGTGCCAGCAGCTTAGTTTCGGGAGTTAGCACAGATACGCAGTATTTT	CASSLVSGVSTDTQYF
NA	NA	TRBV6-5	TRBJ2-2	TGTGCCAGCAGTTATAACACCGGGGAGCTGTTTTTT	CASSYNTGELFF
NA	NA	TRBV10-3	TRBJ1-5	TGTGCCATCAGTGAGTCGAGACAGCCCCAGCATTTT	CAISESRQPQHF
TRBD2	NA	TRBV5-1	TRBJ2-3	TGCGCCAGCAGCTTTGCGGGGAGGGTAAGCGGCACAGATACGCAGTATTTT	CASSFAGRVSGTDTQYF
NA	NA	TRBV10-2	TRBJ2-5	TGCGCCAGCATAGGCAATTGGGATCAAGAGACCCAGTACTTC	CASIGNWDQETQYF
TRBD2	NA	TRBV12-3/TRBV12-4	TRBJ2-7	TGTGCCAGCACCGAATTCCCCGCCCGAGCGGGACGGTCCTACGAGCAGTACTTC	CASTEFPARAGRSYEQYF
NA	once	TRBV5-6	TRBJ2-7	TGTGCCAGCAGCTTGGTCAACACGCCAGACTACGAGCAGTACTTC	CASSLVNTPDYEQYF
NA	NA	TRBV7-8	TRBJ2-7	TGTGCCAGCAGCCGGCTAGCGTTAAGCTCCTACGAGCAGTACTTC	CASSRLALSSYEQYF
TRBD2	few	TRBV6-5	TRBJ2-3	TGTGCCAGCAGTTCTCCCTTCCCGGGACTAGCGGGAGCAGATACGCAGTATTTT	CASSSPFPGLAGADTQYF
NA	few	TRBV4-3	TRBJ2-3	TGCGCCAGCAGCCAAGACTTTCCAAGCGGGTTCACAGATACGCAGTATTTT	CASSQDFPSGFTDTQYF
TRBD2	medium-sized	TRBV20-1	TRBJ2-1	TGCAGTGCTAGCAGAGGCCCCGGGACTAGCGGGAGGGAACGCTCCTACAATGAGCAGTTCTTC	CSASRGPGTSGRERSYNEQFF
NA	medium-sized	TRBV24-1	TRBJ2-3	TGTGCCACGCGCCAGAGGACCCATACAGATACGCAGTATTTT	CATRQRTHTDTQYF
TRBD1	NA	TRBV28	TRBJ1-4	TGTGCCAGCCTTACCCCCAGGGGGACCCTCCGAAAACTGTTTTTT	CASLTPRGTLRKLFF
TRBD1	NA	TRBV27	TRBJ1-2	TGTGCCAGCAGTTTAGACAGGGGGCGAGGCTACACCTTC	CASSLDRGRGYTF
TRBD2	once	TRBV5-4	TRBJ2-5	TGTGCCAGCAGCTCGGGACTAGCGGGAGAGACCCAGTACTTC	CASSSGLAGETQYF
TRBD1	medium-sized	TRBV6-1	TRBJ1-5	TGTGCCAGCAGTCCCCACAGGGGTCAGCCCCAGCATTTT	CASSPHRGQPQHF
TRBD1	NA	TRBV19	TRBJ2-7	TGTGCCAGTAGTATATACAGGGGTGACTCCTACGAGCAGTACTTC	CASSIYRGDSYEQYF